This T cell receptor (beta chain) was recorded in a study of cytomegalovirus exposure and HLA in healthy donors. The PCR employed 60 Vbeta primers together with 13 Jbeta primers. Only in-frame clones appear in the TCRdb table, and some are missing; sequencing was by immunoSEQ multiplex PCR. Seen here are 130,000 or so clones, more than 65% observed once, and the top ten hold around 2%. Study results and caveats: Cytomegalovirus-associated status was assigned to some 180 TCR beta chains. It emerged from a later analysis that several of the most significant clusters appeared to be linked to common viral pathogens.

With respect to this clone: Its antigen is currently unknown.

Sequencing used PBMCs. This TCR came from a man aged 18 to 29 in good health and CMV-seronegative.

CDR3: CASSQTTGPHEQYF. The CDR3 DNA reads TGTGCCAGCAGTCAAACGACAGGTCCCCACGAGCAGTACTTC. This chain links TRBV27 with TRBJ2-7; D possibly corresponds to TRBD1 (6 bases). Germline V gene data show CDR1 as MNHEY and CDR2 as SMNVEV (reference sequence). Trimming left V 5 bases short and J 5 bases short, with 16 bases between. This CDR3 comprises 14 residues.